The present entry profiles one TCR beta chain with its context. This record comes from a study of radiation and T cells in renal cell carcinoma. On the study more broadly: Nephrectomy followed 15 Gy stereotactic body radiation by 4 weeks.

As to time point: blood 2 weeks post-SBRT. Treatment in this sample: 15 Gy SBRT to primary tumor, nephrectomy 4 weeks later. Radiation-treated patients gave blood at baseline, week 2 and week 4. The patient's renal cell carcinoma had clear cell pathology. CDR3 length: 19 residues. The germline gives CDR1 SGHDT, CDR2 YYEEEE. V lost 4 bases, J lost 0 bases, and 14 bases stayed unmatched. Here immunoSEQ multiplex PCR was the method, and the copy in TCRdb shows in-frame clones only, minus some. The repertoire includes roughly 78,000 clones, about 80% of them detected once, and approximately 5.4% sits in the top ten.

This specimen was blood, taken from a patient whose treatment included radiotherapy and nephrectomy. The receptor comes from a man in his 60s with renal cell carcinoma. The V call is TRBV5-6, the J call TRBJ1-4, with 8 bases fitting TRBD1. CDR3 region: CASSTYRTGWRSTNEKLFF. CDR3 nucleotide sequence: TGTGCCAGCAGCACCTATAGGACAGGGTGGAGATCAACTAATGAAAAACTGTTTTTT.